Included here is one T cell receptor (beta chain) sequence, with context. What it recognizes is unknown. CDR1 is MNHEY and CDR2 is SMNVEV in the germline V gene (reference sequence). With 7 bases removed from V and 4 bases from J, the gap between germline ends came to 16 bases. The length of the CDR3 is 14 residues. The data were obtained in a study of cytomegalovirus exposure and HLA in healthy donors. The PCR was carried out with 60 Vbeta primers and 13 Jbeta primers. Repertoires were generated with immunoSEQ multiplex PCR, while TCRdb's copy carries only in-frame clones and drops some. Of 150,000 to 200,000 clones in the sample, about 75% were seen once. Broader study findings: Both high specificity and high sensitivity reportedly marked the classifier's diagnosis of cytomegalovirus status. Common viral pathogens seemed, in a later analysis, to connect with several of the most significant clusters. The listing of 150 to 200 TCR beta chains classed them as cytomegalovirus-associated.

The sequencing input was PBMCs. The chain joins TRBV27 to TRBJ2-5, with TRBD1 as a possible D gene (7 bases). The source is a man aged 18 to 29 in good health and CMV-seropositive. The CDR3 loop is CASNPRGAGETQYF. The CDR3 nucleotides read TGTGCCAGCAATCCCAGGGGGGCGGGAGAGACCCAGTACTTC.